The clone carrying this T cell receptor (beta chain) has just one count. Its antigen remains unknown. Time point given: sample taken at primary tumor resection. Donation came from some 73 patients with untreated early-stage non-small cell lung cancer. Unsorted whole RNA samples from tumor, nontumor lung or frozen PBMC were sequenced. Trimming took off 5 bases at V and 1 base at J, with 14 bases between the two ends. The CDR3 loop spans 14 amino acids. Germline values: CDR1 DFQATT, CDR2 SNEGSKA (reference sequence). This entry is derived from a study of spatial heterogeneity in lung cancer. Study-wide findings and caveats: The study found ubiquitous expanded tumor TCRs in blood more at resection than follow-up.

TCRdb re-analysed the 5' RACE reads in MiXCR, keeping a single row per CDR3 protein. The table has around 92,000 distinct CDR3 sequences, around 12% seen once. This receptor was obtained from a male donor with early-stage non-small cell lung cancer. The sequenced sample was PBMCs, obtained at surgery. This rearrangement joins TRBV20-1 to TRBJ1-1; TRBD1 might be the D (6 bases). CDR3 nucleotides: TGCAGTGCTCAACGACAGGCAGGGAACACTGAAGCTTTCTTT. Amino acid sequence: CSAQRQAGNTEAFF.